One sample yielded the 8 T cell receptor beta chains listed below, sequenced in a study of CD8 T cells in Susac syndrome. Random hexamers served to reverse transcribe roughly 0.45 to 1 ug RNA. MiXCR, run by TCRdb on the immunoSEQ multiplex PCR reads, gives a single entry per CDR3 protein. The data hold roughly 120,000 distinct CDR3 sequences, with about 92% observed a single time. Sample: CD4+ T cells from PBMCs. These receptors all stem from a human donor with multiple sclerosis.

This chain joins TRBV27 and TRBJ2-7; TRBD1 aligns across 8 bases. Unmatched junction bases numbered 2, after V lost 2 bases and J lost 2 bases. Germline CDR1 MNHEY, CDR2 SMNVEV (reference sequence). The CDR3 covers 14 residues. Written as DNA, the CDR3 is TGTGCCAGCAGTTTAGACAGGGGCCCCTACGAGCAGTACTTC. This encodes CASSLDRGPYEQYF.

The chain combines TRBV20-1 with TRBJ2-7; D gene unclear. Germline-derived CDR1 and CDR2 are DFQATT and SNEGSKA (reference sequence). The CDR3 spans 13 residues. Trimming removed 3 bases from V and 2 bases from J, with 11 bases in between. CDR3 DNA: TGCAGTGCTAGTGATGGAGTAACCTACGAGCAGTACTTC. Protein: CSASDGVTYEQYF.

V is TRBV27 and J is TRBJ1-2; no reliable D call. The germline V gene encodes CDR1 MNHEY and CDR2 SMNVEV (reference sequence). V was shortened by 6 bases and J by 3 bases, with 14 bases between the two germline ends. The CDR3 runs to 14 residues. CDR3 sequence: CASSPRPTYYGYTF. In DNA, the CDR3 is TGTGCCAGCAGCCCCAGACCGACCTACTATGGCTACACCTTC.

The chain uses TRBV20-1 and TRBJ2-3; TRBD2 is a possible D gene (6 bases). The germline V gene encodes CDR1 DFQATT and CDR2 SNEGSKA (reference sequence). V dropped 6 bases and J dropped 1 base, with 11 bases sitting between them. The CDR3 sequence is 13 residues long. CDR3 nucleotides: TGCAGTGCCGTTGGCGGGGGCACAGATACGCAGTATTTT. This gives the protein CSAVGGGTDTQYF.

This sequence joins TRBV3-1 and TRBJ1-2; the D is unclear. Germline-derived CDR1 and CDR2 are LGHDT and YNNKEL (reference sequence). This CDR3 is built from 13 residues. V gave up 3 bases and J gave up 8 bases, with 13 bases separating them. DNA of the CDR3: TGTGCCAGCAGCCATGCAGATCCGATGGGCTACACCTTC. This codes for CASSHADPMGYTF. The full variable domain, its missing parts supplied by reference TRBV3-1 and TRBJ1-2, is DTAVSQTPKYLVTQMGNDKSIKCEQNLGHDTMYWYKQDSKKFLKIMFSYNNKELIINETVPNRFSPKSPDKAHLNLHINSLELGDSAVYFCASSHADPMGYTFGSGTRLTVV.

CDR3 bases: TGTGCCAGCAGTTACCATCGGGCGAACACTGAAGCTTTCTTT. Translating gives CASSYHRANTEAFF. This rearrangement joins TRBV6-2 or TRBV6-3 to TRBJ1-1, with D uncertain. Trimming shortened V by 2 bases and J by 1 base, and 8 bases separated the two germline ends. CDR1 and CDR2 (germline): MNHEY, SVGEGT. This CDR3 contains 14 residues.

The CDR3 reads CSARDGRLSYNEQFF. For the CDR3, the DNA is TGCAGTGCTAGAGACGGTCGACTATCCTACAATGAGCAGTTCTTC. The genes are TRBV20-1 and TRBJ2-1; perhaps TRBD2 as D (5 bases). The CDR3 runs to 15 residues. Trimming left V 0 bases short and J 1 base short, with 10 bases between. Germline lookup yields CDR1 DFQATT and CDR2 SNEGSKA (reference sequence).

The chain's CDR3 is CASSFWDNQPQHF. CDR3 sequence (DNA): TGTGCCAGCAGTTTTTGGGACAATCAGCCCCAGCATTTT. The chain employs TRBV12-3 or TRBV12-4 and TRBJ1-5, with D uncertain. The CDR3 contains 13 residues. V was cut by 3 bases and J by 3 bases, with 6 bases left in between.